This TCR beta chain was sequenced for a study of regulatory T cells in long-lasting Graves disease. This clonotype was recorded at least ten times. The CDR3 runs 14 residues. With V trimmed by 6 bases and J by 2 bases, 4 bases remained unmatched. Time point noted: newly diagnosed GD, antithyroid drugs for less than 3 months. TCR sequences were obtained from RNA taken from PBMCs. TCR beta libraries were built with iRepertoire HTBI primers and Arm-PCR of CDR3 regions. TCRdb called the multiplex PCR reads again in MiXCR, with one record for every CDR3 protein. The profile shows about 530,000 distinct CDR3 sequences, 15% to 20% of them singletons. This sample was shared with a second study, whose subject was T cells in Graves' hyperthyroidism and ophthalmopathy.

The source material was peripheral blood mononuclear cells (PBMCs), sampled at new diagnosis, from a patient treated with antithyroid drugs. The gene calls are TRBV12-3 or TRBV12-4 and TRBJ1-2, with TRBD1 identical over 9 bases. The sequence was obtained from a middle-aged woman with Graves disease. For the CDR3, the DNA is TGTGCCAGCAGGGACAGGGGTCCAAACTATGGCTACACCTTC. It yields the protein CASRDRGPNYGYTF.